These 12 T cell receptor beta chains came from one sample sequenced in a study of T cell responses to AZD1222 COVID-19 vaccine. TCRdb's table, derived via immunoSEQ multiplex PCR, lists solely in-frame clones and lacks some. This table holds roughly 150,000 clones, roughly 90% found once. The specimen was peripheral blood, collected 28 days after the second AZD1222 dose. The origin of the receptors is an adult who received the AZD1222 COVID-19 vaccine.

The chain carries TRBV2 and TRBJ2-1, with D perhaps TRBD2 (6 bases). V was shortened by 5 bases and J by 0 bases, with 14 bases between the two germline ends. In germline, CDR1 is SNHLY, CDR2 FYNNEI. The CDR3 runs to 16 residues. CDR3 bases: TGTGCCAGCAGTAAGGGACTCTTGAGCTCCTACAATGAGCAGTTCTTC. Protein sequence: CASSKGLLSSYNEQFF.

This clone was found once. The chain recombines TRBV7-9 with TRBJ1-1; D is unclear. Per the germline V gene, CDR1 is SEHNR and CDR2 is FQNEAQ (reference sequence). Trimming stripped 3 bases from V and 2 bases from J, with 7 bases between. The CDR3 length is 13 residues. CDR3 amino acids: CASSFRVNTEAFF. The CDR3 coding sequence is TGTGCCAGCAGCTTTAGGGTAAACACTGAAGCTTTCTTT.

This rearrangement joins TRBV10-3 to TRBJ2-7; D may be TRBD2 (7 bases). The germline V and J ends were trimmed by 10 bases and 7 bases, with 23 bases remaining between them. Germline loops: CDR1 ENHRY, CDR2 SYGVKD. The CDR3 totals 14 residues. The CDR3 nucleotides read TGTGCCACCGGGGGCCCTAGCGGCACCCAGGAGCAGTACTTC. This gives the protein CATGGPSGTQEQYF.

The chain joins TRBV19 to TRBJ1-1; 8 nucleotides align to TRBD1. Germline CDR1 and CDR2: LNHDA and SQIVND (reference sequence). The ends lost 5 bases at V and 1 base at J; junction bases unmatched: 6. This CDR3 spans 15 amino acids. CDR3: CASSFPGGSNTEAFF. CDR3 coding DNA: TGTGCCAGTAGTTTCCCAGGGGGCTCGAACACTGAAGCTTTCTTT.

V usage is TRBV6-2 or TRBV6-3 and J usage is TRBJ2-1; 7 positions agree with TRBD2. This CDR3 spans 16 amino acids. From germline, CDR1 is MNHEY and CDR2 SVGEGT. With 3 bases clipped from V and 5 bases from J, the junction kept 10 bases outside the gene matches. Written as DNA, the CDR3 is TGTGCCAGCAGTTATCCGGCGGGAGCAGCAAACAATGAGCAGTTCTTC. Translation: CASSYPAGAANNEQFF.

The chain employs TRBV29-1 and TRBJ1-2; D call uncertain. V gave up 5 bases and J gave up 4 bases, with 11 bases separating them. The CDR3 runs to 12 residues. Germline V gene sequence: CDR1 SQVTM, CDR2 ANQGSEA. CDR3 sequence: CSVSIGTYGYTF. The CDR3 DNA sequence: TGCAGCGTTAGTATCGGAACCTATGGCTACACCTTC.

V gene TRBV14 combines with J gene TRBJ2-1; 9 bases align to TRBD2. This CDR3 has 15 amino acids. V was clipped by 5 bases and J by 8 bases; unmatched bases: 10. Germline loops: CDR1 SGHDN, CDR2 FVKESK. The CDR3 coding sequence is TGTGCCAGCAGCTTTGGGACTAGCTTGGCCCATGAGCAGTTCTTC. Protein product: CASSFGTSLAHEQFF.

The rearrangement links TRBV6-5 to TRBJ1-1; 10 bases fit TRBD1. CDR3 size: 15 residues. CDR1 and CDR2 from the germline V gene are MNHEY and SVGAGI. V shed 6 bases and J 1 base; nucleotides not matched to a gene: 5. The CDR3 sequence is CASSLRDRGNTEAFF. In DNA, the CDR3 is TGTGCCAGCAGCCTCCGGGACAGGGGGAACACTGAAGCTTTCTTT.

The chain combines TRBV29-1 with TRBJ2-7; perhaps TRBD2 as D (6 bases). This CDR3 comprises 14 residues. Between the trimmed V and J ends, which lost 6 bases and 0 bases, there was a span of 15 bases. Germline V gene sequence: CDR1 SQVTM, CDR2 ANQGSEA. As DNA, the CDR3 is TGCAGCGTCCTGGGGCGGGGATTCTCCTACGAGCAGTACTTC. This codes for CSVLGRGFSYEQYF.

The chain combines TRBV2 with TRBJ2-5; D gene ambiguous. V lost 6 bases and J 5 bases, leaving 10 bases between the germline ends. The CDR3 has 12 residues. Germline V CDR1 and CDR2: SNHLY, FYNNEI. The CDR3 here is CASSQQRETQYF. CDR3 DNA sequence: TGTGCCAGCAGCCAGCAACGGGAGACCCAGTACTTC.

This clone was seen just once. The rearrangement joins TRBV18 to TRBJ2-7, with D perhaps TRBD2 (5 bases). CDR3 size: 15 residues. The germline gives CDR1 KGHSH, CDR2 LQKENI. V gave up 6 bases and J gave up 7 bases, with 22 bases separating them. Written as DNA, the CDR3 is TGTGCCAGCTCCCGAACGACTACCGGGTCTCGGGAGCAGTACTTC. It encodes CASSRTTTGSREQYF.

The chain has TRBV27 and TRBJ1-1; D is possibly TRBD1 (5 bases). This CDR3 comprises 13 residues. Germline V gene sequence: CDR1 MNHEY, CDR2 SMNVEV (reference sequence). Trimming cost V 4 bases and J 1 base, with 7 bases left between them. The CDR3, as DNA: TGTGCCAGCAGTTCGAGGGGGAACACTGAAGCTTTCTTT. Residues: CASSSRGNTEAFF.